A selection of T cell receptor beta chains follows, all from one sample in a study of vaccination effects on CD4 cells after COVID-19. The antigens of these receptors remain unknown. The data were produced by immunoSEQ multiplex PCR, yet TCRdb's version contains in-frame clones alone and is incomplete. Found here are about 18,000 clones, over 65% of them singletons; the top ten hold around 21%. Sample: CD4+ T cells from PBMCs cultured with SARS-CoV-2 spike peptides, taken after COVID-19 vaccination. The receptor set was obtained from a human donor who had a prior SARS-CoV-2 infection. Both conserved end residues are part of each CDR3. Each record gives: V gene, clone size, J gene, D gene, CDR3 DNA, CDR3 protein. A D gene is named only where the DNA matches it firmly. Clone size, where shown, is once, few, many, or a class for clones that have expanded.

>TRBV18|.|TRBJ2-1|.
TGTGCCAGCTCACCAAACTATTACAATGAGCAGTTCTTC
CASSPNYYNEQFF
>TRBV6-5|once|TRBJ2-7|TRBD1
TGTGCCAGCAGTTGGGACAGAATCCGCTACGAGCAGTACTTC
CASSWDRIRYEQYF
>TRBV7-2|.|TRBJ2-3|TRBD2
TGTGCCAGCAGCTCAGGACTAGCGGGAGGGGGGACGCAGTATTTT
CASSSGLAGGGTQYF
>TRBV10-3|.|TRBJ1-2|TRBD1
TGTGCCATCAGTAGCCGGCCGGGGACAGGGGGTTCTAACTATGGCTACACCTTC
CAISSRPGTGGSNYGYTF
>TRBV19|medium-sized|TRBJ2-5|.
TGTGCCAGTAGGGGACGGTCCCCAGAGACCCAGTACTTC
CASRGRSPETQYF
>TRBV27|few|TRBJ2-7|.
TGTGCCAGCAGTTTCAAGGGCCGGGCCTCCTACGAGCAGTACTTC
CASSFKGRASYEQYF
>TRBV9|medium-sized|TRBJ1-2|.
TGTGCCAGCAGCGTAGGAGGGGGAGGGAACTATGGCTACACCTTC
CASSVGGGGNYGYTF
>TRBV7-2|.|TRBJ2-3|.
TGTGCCAGCAGCTTAGCGGTAGACGTAGCAGATACGCAGTATTTT
CASSLAVDVADTQYF
>TRBV9|medium-sized|TRBJ2-7|TRBD1
TGTGCCAGCAGCGCCCACCCGGACAGGGACTACGAGCAGTACTTC
CASSAHPDRDYEQYF
>TRBV12-5|few|TRBJ2-3|.
TGTGCTAGTCGACTAGTAACCCCCACAGATACGCAGTATTTT
CASRLVTPTDTQYF
>TRBV7-3|few|TRBJ2-2|TRBD2
TGTGCCAGCAGCTTAAGGGGGGGCACCGGGGAGCTGTTTTTT
CASSLRGGTGELFF
>TRBV4-1|.|TRBJ2-3|.
TGCGCCAGCAGCCAAGTTCGGCGGTATAGCACAGATACGCAGTATTTT
CASSQVRRYSTDTQYF
>TRBV5-1|few|TRBJ2-2|.
TGCGCCAGCAGCCCTCGGACTTACACCGGGGAGCTGTTTTTT
CASSPRTYTGELFF
>TRBV6-5|.|TRBJ1-2|.
TGTGCCAGCAGTACGTCCGGACAGATTTATGGCTACACCTTC
CASSTSGQIYGYTF
>TRBV6-6|.|TRBJ2-5|.
TGTGCCAGCAGTTACTCAGGCAGTGGTGAGACCCAGTACTTC
CASSYSGSGETQYF
>TRBV18|.|TRBJ2-3|.
TGTGCCAGCTCACCCGCGGAGACTAGCACAGATACGCAGTATTTT
CASSPAETSTDTQYF
>TRBV6-6|.|TRBJ2-7|.
TGTGCCAGCAGTAGTCGGGACACGGGGGAGCAGTACTTC
CASSSRDTGEQYF
>TRBV29-1|once|TRBJ2-5|TRBD1
TGCAGCGTTCTACAGGGGGCAGAGACCCAGTACTTC
CSVLQGAETQYF
>TRBV11-2|.|TRBJ1-6|TRBD1
TGTGCCAGCAGCTACCGGGACAGGGCTAATTCACCCCTCCACTTT
CASSYRDRANSPLHF
>TRBV7-3|.|TRBJ2-2|TRBD2
TGTGCCAGCAGCTTAACGGGACTAGCCTCGGGGGAGCTGTTTTTT
CASSLTGLASGELFF
>TRBV3-1/TRBV3-2|.|TRBJ1-2|.
TGTGCCAGCAGCCCCGGGACTTGGAGCTATGGCTACACCTTC
CASSPGTWSYGYTF
>TRBV3-1/TRBV3-2|once|TRBJ2-1|.
TGTGCCAGCAGCCAACACGGGGACTACAATGAGCAGTTCTTC
CASSQHGDYNEQFF
>TRBV7-9|.|TRBJ1-1|.
TGTGCCAGCAGCTTACAGCAGAACACTGAAGCTTTCTTT
CASSLQQNTEAFF
>TRBV5-1|once|TRBJ2-5|.
TGCGCCAGCAGCTTGAGGGGACATGGCGGTGGAGAGACCCAGTACTTC
CASSLRGHGGGETQYF
>TRBV11-1|.|TRBJ2-2|.
TGTGCCAGCAGCTTAGCGCGGGCTGGCCCGGCCGGGGAGCTGTTTTTT
CASSLARAGPAGELFF
>TRBV6-5|.|TRBJ2-5|TRBD2
TGTGCCAGCAACCCAACCGGGACTAGCGAAGAGACCCAGTACTTC
CASNPTGTSEETQYF
>TRBV5-4|.|TRBJ2-3|.
TGTGCCAGCAGCTTGGGAGCGGCCACAGATACGCAGTATTTT
CASSLGAATDTQYF
>TRBV7-3|.|TRBJ1-1|.
TGTGCCAGCAGCTTAAGAGGTAACACTGAAGCTTTCTTT
CASSLRGNTEAFF
>TRBV4-3|once|TRBJ1-4|.
TGCGCCAGCAGCCACAGCCAGGGAACTAATGAAAAACTGTTTTTT
CASSHSQGTNEKLFF
>TRBV4-3|.|TRBJ2-7|.
TGCGCCAGCAGCCTCACCGTCAGGCAGGGGAAATACGAGCAGTACTTC
CASSLTVRQGKYEQYF
>TRBV9|.|TRBJ2-3|.
TGTGCCAGCAGCGTAGCACCCAGCACAGATACGCAGTATTTT
CASSVAPSTDTQYF
>TRBV5-4|.|TRBJ1-1|.
TGTGCCAGCAGCTTTTGGGTCGGGGCCGAAGCTTTCTTT
CASSFWVGAEAFF
>TRBV7-2|.|TRBJ1-6|.
TGTGCCAGCACCCAGGACAGATATAATTCACCCCTCCACTTT
CASTQDRYNSPLHF
>TRBV3-1/TRBV3-2|.|TRBJ2-5|.
TGTGCCAGCAGCCAAATTGGGAGGCCCCAAGAGACCCAGTACTTC
CASSQIGRPQETQYF
>TRBV12-3/TRBV12-4|few|TRBJ2-2|.
TGTGCCACCCAGGGGCCTTCCGGGGAGCTGTTTTTT
CATQGPSGELFF
>TRBV10-3|.|TRBJ2-7|.
TGTGCCATCAGTGAGCGCGATCGGGTTTTCAGTTCCTACGAGCAGTACTTC
CAISERDRVFSSYEQYF
>TRBV5-1|.|TRBJ1-1|TRBD1
TGCGCCAGCAGCTCTACTAGGGGGCAGGGGACTATGAACACTGAAGCTTTCTTT
CASSSTRGQGTMNTEAFF
>TRBV15|few|TRBJ2-5|.
TGTGCCACCAGCAGAGTCAGGGAGGAGACCCAGTACTTC
CATSRVREETQYF
>TRBV5-8|.|TRBJ2-1|TRBD1
TGTGCCAGCATCCCGCAATTAGGGACAGGGAATGAGCAGTTCTTC
CASIPQLGTGNEQFF
>TRBV5-6|.|TRBJ2-3|.
TGTGCCAGCAGCTTGGCACAGATAGGAGATACGCAGTATTTT
CASSLAQIGDTQYF
>TRBV7-9|few|TRBJ2-1|TRBD2
TGTGCCAGCAGCTTTCGGACTAGCGGGATCTACAATGAGCAGTTCTTC
CASSFRTSGIYNEQFF
>TRBV5-1|.|TRBJ2-7|.
TGCGCCAGCAGCCCCTTTAGCCTCTCCTACGAGCAGTACTTC
CASSPFSLSYEQYF
>TRBV27|.|TRBJ1-2|TRBD1
TGTGCCAGCAGTAGGTACAGGGGCTATGGCTACACCTTC
CASSRYRGYGYTF